This paragraph reports one T cell receptor (beta chain). After removal of 2 bases from V and 2 bases from J, the junction contained 2 bases not matched to a gene. Looked up from germline, CDR1 is SGHRS and CDR2 is YFSETQ. This CDR3 spans 15 amino acids. In the study's own analysis: By means of reference gene primer amplification, nucleated cell counts were estimated. Generated by immunoSEQ multiplex PCR, the TCRdb table keeps only in-frame clones and is missing some. Clone size and V and J calls were adopted from that table, with D and trimming inferred from the DNA. The sample comprises 80,000 to 130,000 clones, more than 90% of which are singletons, and 5% to 7% rests with the top ten. This sample stems from a study of blood T cell repertoires in COVID-19. For the study at large: There were acute and convalescent COVID-19 samples, and they came from the United States, Italy and Spain. In each case, the material was cDNA or gDNA derived from T cells, B-cell-depleted T cells, or PBMCs.

This chain joins TRBV5-1 and TRBJ2-1, with 9 bases fitting TRBD2. The sequenced sample consisted of peripheral blood. This clonotype was obtained from a man between 65 and 85 years old with acute or convalescent COVID-19. Here the CDR3 DNA reads TGCGCCAGCAGCTTTGGACTAGCGACCTACAATGAGCAGTTCTTC. It is translated as CASSFGLATYNEQFF.